This T cell receptor (beta chain) emerged from a study of blood T cell repertoires in COVID-19 (dated by TCRdb to the early 2020s). Regarding the complete study: Collaborator samples came from the United States, Italy and Spain and covered acute and convalescent phases of COVID-19. The prospective study material was composed of cDNA or gDNA derived from T cells, B-cell-depleted T cells, or PBMCs. The dataset comprised deeply sampled blood TCRbeta repertoires from subjects exposed to, actively infected with, or recovered from COVID-19. The repertoires were made available in a free public database intended to serve as a resource for research on the immune response to SARS-CoV-2. The samples were drawn from two sources: the first 160 participants of the ongoing ImmuneRACE study, and 1,254 subjects contributed by 6 global collaborators. The sample metadata nearly always contained a de-identified subject ID, COVID-19 status, age in years and sex. Where available, HLA class I and class II types were taken from metadata supplied by the sample provider and were not determined by assay-based typing. Here is what the overall study found, with its caveats: How much clinical and demographic metadata was included differed by source and by participant, and the metadata was provided uncurated.

The immunoSEQ Assay, a bias-controlled multiplex PCR, was used to amplify TCRbeta CDR3 regions from genomic DNA. From the authors' description of their analysis: Nucleated cell counts per sample were estimated from amplification of reference gene primers within the assay. To quantify the absolute abundance of each unique TCRbeta CDR3 rearrangement, sequence reads were collapsed and filtered. For each sample, productive Simpson clonality was calculated by taking the square root of Simpson's diversity index across productive rearrangements. TCRdb took over this immuneACCESS table, retaining in-frame rearrangements with V and J assigned. Such tables are incomplete; in checked studies, under half of the missing clones stem from an unresolved V gene, and the remainder is unexplained. V and J calls and clone size are given by that table; D and trimming were obtained from the DNA. The sample table shows a few hundred thousand clones, and 70% to 90% are seen once. The top ten constitute 2.1% of the sample.

Samples from volunteer blood donors who had recovered from COVID-19 were contributed by a second Seattle source. Collaborating institutions collected whole blood in K2EDTA tubes following their own protocols. For TCRbeta analysis, collaborator samples were shipped as frozen whole blood, as isolated PBMCs, or as DNA extracted from either sample type. V sheds 0 bases and J sheds 0 bases, leaving 10 bases between their ends. The CDR3, cysteine through phenylalanine, is 15 amino acids long. Of all the DNA, just the CDR3 is kept, 45 bases in frame from base 1. The germline V gene yields SGDLS for CDR1 and YYNGEE for CDR2. On this clone: Its antigen remains unidentified. The input lacks base qualities; no much larger clone sits a single base away.

The sequenced material came from peripheral blood. The receptor's source is a woman in her twenties or thirties who had recovered from COVID-19. The chain links TRBV9 with TRBJ2-7, and TRBD1 may be the D gene, going by 6 matching bases. The CDR3 has the sequence CASSVGGLSSYEQYF. In nucleotides, the sequence is TGTGCCAGCAGCGTAGGGGGGCTGAGCTCCTACGAGCAGTACTTC. With the portions outside the CDR3 filled from the reference TRBV9 and TRBJ2-7 genes, the complete variable region becomes DSGVTQTPKHLITATGQRVTLRCSPRSGDLSVYWYQQSLDQGLQFLIQYYNGEERAKGNILERFSAQQFPDLHSELNLSSLELGDSALYFCASSVGGLSSYEQYFGPGTRLTVT.